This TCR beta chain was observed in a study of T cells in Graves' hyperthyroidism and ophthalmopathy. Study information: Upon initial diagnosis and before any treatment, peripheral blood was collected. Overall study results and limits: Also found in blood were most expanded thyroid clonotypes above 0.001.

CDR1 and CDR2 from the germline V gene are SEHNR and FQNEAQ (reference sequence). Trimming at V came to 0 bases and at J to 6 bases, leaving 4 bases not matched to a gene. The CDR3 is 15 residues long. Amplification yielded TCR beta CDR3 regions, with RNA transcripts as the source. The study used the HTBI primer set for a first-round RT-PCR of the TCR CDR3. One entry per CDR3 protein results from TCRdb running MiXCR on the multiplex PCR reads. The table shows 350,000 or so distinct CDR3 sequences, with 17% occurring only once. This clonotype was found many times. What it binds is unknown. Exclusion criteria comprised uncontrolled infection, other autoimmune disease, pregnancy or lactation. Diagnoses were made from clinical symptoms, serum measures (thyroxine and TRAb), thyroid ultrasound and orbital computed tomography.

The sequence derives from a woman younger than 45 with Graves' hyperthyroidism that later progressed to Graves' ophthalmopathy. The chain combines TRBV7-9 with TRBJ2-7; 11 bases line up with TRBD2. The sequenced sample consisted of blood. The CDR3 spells CASSLALAGGSEQYF. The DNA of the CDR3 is TGTGCCAGCAGCTTAGCCCTAGCGGGAGGCAGCGAGCAGTACTTC.